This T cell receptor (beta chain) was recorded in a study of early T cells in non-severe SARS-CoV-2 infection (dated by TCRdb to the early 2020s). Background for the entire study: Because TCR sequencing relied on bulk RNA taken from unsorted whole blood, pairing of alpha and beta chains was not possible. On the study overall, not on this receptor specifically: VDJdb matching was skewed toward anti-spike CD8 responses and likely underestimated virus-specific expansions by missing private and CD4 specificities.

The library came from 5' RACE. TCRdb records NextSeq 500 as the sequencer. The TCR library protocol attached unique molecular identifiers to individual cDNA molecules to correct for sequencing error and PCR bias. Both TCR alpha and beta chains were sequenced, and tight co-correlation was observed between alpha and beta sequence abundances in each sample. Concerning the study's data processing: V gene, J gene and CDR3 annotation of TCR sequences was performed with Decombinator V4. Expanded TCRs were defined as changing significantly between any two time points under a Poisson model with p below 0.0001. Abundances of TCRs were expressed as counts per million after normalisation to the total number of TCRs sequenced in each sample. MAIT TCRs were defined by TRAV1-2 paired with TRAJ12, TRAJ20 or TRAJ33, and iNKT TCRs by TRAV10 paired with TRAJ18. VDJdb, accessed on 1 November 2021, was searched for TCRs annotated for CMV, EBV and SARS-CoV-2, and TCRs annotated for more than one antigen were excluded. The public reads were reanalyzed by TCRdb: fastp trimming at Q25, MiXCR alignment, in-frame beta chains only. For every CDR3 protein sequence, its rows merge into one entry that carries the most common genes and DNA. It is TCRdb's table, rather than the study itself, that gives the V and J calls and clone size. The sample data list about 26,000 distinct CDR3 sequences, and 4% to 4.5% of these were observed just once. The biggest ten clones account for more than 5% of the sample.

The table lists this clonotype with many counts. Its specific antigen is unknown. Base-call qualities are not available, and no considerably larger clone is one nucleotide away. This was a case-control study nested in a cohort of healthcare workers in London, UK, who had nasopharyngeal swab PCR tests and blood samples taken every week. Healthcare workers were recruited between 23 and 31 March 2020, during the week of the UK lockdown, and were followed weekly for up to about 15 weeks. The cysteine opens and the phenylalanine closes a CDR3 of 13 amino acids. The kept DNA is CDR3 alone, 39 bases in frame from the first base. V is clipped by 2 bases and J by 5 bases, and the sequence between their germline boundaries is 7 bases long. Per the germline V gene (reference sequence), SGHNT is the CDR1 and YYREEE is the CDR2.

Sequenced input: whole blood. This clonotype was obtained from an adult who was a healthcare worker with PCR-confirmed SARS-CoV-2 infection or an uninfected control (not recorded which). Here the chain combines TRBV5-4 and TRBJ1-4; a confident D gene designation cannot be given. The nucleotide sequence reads TGTGCCAGCAGCTTTACCGGGAATGAAAAACTGTTTTTT. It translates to CASSFTGNEKLFF.